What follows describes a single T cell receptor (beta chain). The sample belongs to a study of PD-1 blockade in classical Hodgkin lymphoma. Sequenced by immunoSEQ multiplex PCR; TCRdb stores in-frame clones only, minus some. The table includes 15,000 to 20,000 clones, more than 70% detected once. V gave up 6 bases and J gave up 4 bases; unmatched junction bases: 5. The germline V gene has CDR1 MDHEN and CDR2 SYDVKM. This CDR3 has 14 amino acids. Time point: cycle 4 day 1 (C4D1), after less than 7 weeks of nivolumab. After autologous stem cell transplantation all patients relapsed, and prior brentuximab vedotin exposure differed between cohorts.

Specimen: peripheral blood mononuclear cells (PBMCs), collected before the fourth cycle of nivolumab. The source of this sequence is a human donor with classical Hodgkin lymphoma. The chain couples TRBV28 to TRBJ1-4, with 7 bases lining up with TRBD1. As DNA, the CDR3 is TGTGCCAGCAGAGCCGGACAGGTTAATGAAAAACTGTTTTTT. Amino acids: CASRAGQVNEKLFF. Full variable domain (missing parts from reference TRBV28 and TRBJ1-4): DVKVTQSSRYLVKRTGEKVFLECVQDMDHENMFWYRQDPGLGLRLIYFSYDVKMKEKGDIPEGYSVSREKKERFSLILESASTNQTSMYLCASRAGQVNEKLFFGSGTQLSVL.